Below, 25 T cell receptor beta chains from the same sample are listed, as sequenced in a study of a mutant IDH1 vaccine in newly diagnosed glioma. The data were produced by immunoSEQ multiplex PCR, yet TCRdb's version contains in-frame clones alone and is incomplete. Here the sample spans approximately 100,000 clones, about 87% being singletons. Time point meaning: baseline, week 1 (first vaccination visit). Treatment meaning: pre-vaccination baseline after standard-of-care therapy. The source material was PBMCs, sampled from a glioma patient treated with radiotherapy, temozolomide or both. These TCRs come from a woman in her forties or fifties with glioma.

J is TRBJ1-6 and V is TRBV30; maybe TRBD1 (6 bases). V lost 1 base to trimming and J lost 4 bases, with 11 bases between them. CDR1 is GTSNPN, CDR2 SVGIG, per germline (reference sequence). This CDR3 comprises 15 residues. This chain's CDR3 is CAWSEGGWYNSPLHF. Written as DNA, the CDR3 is TGTGCCTGGAGTGAGGGGGGCTGGTATAATTCACCCCTCCACTTT.

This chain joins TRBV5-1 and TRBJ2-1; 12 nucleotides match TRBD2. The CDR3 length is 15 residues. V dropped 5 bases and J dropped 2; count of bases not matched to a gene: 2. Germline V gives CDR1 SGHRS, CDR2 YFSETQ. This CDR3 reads CASRRTSGAYNEQFF. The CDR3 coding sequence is TGCGCCAGCAGGAGGACTAGCGGGGCCTACAATGAGCAGTTCTTC.

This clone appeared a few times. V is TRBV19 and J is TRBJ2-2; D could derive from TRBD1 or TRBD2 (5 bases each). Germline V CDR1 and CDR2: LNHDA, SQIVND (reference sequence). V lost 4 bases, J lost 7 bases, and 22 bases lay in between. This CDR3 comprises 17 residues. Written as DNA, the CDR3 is TGTGCCAGTAGTACACACCGGGACCTTCAACTCCTCGGGGAGCTGTTTTTT. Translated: CASSTHRDLQLLGELFF.

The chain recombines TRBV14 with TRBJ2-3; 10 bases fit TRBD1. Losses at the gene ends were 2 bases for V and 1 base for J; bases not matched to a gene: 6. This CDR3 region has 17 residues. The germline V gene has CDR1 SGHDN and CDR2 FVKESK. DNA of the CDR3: TGTGCCAGCAGCCAATTTCCGGGACAGGGGCGCACAGATACGCAGTATTTT. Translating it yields CASSQFPGQGRTDTQYF.

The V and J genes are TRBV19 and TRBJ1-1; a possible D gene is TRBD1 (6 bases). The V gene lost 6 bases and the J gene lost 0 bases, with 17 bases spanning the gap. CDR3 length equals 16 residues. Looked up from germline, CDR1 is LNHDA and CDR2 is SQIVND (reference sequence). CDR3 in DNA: TGTGCCAGTAGCCCTCCCCGGGGGCAGCTGAACACTGAAGCTTTCTTT. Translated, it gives CASSPPRGQLNTEAFF. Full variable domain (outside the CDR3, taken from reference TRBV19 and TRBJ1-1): DGGITQSPKYLFRKEGQNVTLSCEQNLNHDAMYWYRQDPGQGLRLIYYSQIVNDFQKGDIAEGYSVSREKKESFPLTVTSAQKNPTAFYLCASSPPRGQLNTEAFFGQGTRLTVV.

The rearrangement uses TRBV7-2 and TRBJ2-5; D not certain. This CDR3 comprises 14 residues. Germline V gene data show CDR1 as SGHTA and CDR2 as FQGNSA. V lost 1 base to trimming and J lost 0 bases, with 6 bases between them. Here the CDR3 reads CASSLGGYQETQYF. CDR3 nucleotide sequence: TGTGCCAGCAGCTTAGGAGGTTACCAAGAGACCCAGTACTTC. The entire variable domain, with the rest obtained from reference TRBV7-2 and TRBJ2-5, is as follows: GAGVSQSPSNKVTEKGKDVELRCDPISGHTALYWYRQSLGQGLEFLIYFQGNSAPDKSGLPSDRFSAERTGGSVSTLTIQRTQQEDSAVYLCASSLGGYQETQYFGPGTRLLVL.

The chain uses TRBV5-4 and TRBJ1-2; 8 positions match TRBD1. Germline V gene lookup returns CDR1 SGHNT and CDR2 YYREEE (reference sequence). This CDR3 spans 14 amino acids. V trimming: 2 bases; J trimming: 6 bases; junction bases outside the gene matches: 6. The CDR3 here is CASSFDRGDDGYTF. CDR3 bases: TGTGCCAGCAGCTTCGACAGGGGCGATGATGGCTACACCTTC.

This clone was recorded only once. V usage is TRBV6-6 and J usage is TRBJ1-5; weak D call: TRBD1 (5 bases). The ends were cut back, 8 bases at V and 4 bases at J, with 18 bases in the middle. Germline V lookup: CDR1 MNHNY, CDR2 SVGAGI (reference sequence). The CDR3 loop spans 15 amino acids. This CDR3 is CASGRDRGLNQPQHF. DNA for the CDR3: TGTGCCAGCGGTAGGGACCGAGGTCTAAATCAGCCCCAGCATTTT.

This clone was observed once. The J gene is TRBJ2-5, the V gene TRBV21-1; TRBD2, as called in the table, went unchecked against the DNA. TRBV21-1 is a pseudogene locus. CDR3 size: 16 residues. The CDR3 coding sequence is TGTGCCAGCAACACCAGGGGGACTAGCGGAAAAGAGACCCAGTACTTC. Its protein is CASNTRGTSGKETQYF.

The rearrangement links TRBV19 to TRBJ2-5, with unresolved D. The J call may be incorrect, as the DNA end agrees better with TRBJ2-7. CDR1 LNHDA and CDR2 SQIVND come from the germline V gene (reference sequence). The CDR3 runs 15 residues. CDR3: CASSISRTSSYEQYF. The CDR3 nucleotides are TGTGCCAGTAGTATCTCGAGAACGAGCTCCTACGAGCAGTACTTC.

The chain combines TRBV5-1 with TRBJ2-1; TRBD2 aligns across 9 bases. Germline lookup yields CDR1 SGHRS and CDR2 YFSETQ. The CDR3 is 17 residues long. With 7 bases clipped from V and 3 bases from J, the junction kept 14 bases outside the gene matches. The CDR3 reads CASGSVISGSYYNEQFF. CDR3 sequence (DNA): TGCGCCAGCGGCTCGGTGATTAGCGGGAGCTACTACAATGAGCAGTTCTTC.

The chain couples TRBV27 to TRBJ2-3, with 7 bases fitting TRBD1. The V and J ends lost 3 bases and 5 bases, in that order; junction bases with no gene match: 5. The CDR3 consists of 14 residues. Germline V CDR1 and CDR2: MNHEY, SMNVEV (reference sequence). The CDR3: CASSFRQGKDTQYF. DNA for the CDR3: TGTGCCAGCAGTTTCCGACAGGGTAAAGATACGCAGTATTTT.

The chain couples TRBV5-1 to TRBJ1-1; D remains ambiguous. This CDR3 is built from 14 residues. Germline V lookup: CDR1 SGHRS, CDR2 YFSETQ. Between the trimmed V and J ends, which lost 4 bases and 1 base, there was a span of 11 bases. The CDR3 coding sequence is TGCGCCAGCAGCCCCGCGCCCGGGAACACTGAAGCTTTCTTT. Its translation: CASSPAPGNTEAFF.

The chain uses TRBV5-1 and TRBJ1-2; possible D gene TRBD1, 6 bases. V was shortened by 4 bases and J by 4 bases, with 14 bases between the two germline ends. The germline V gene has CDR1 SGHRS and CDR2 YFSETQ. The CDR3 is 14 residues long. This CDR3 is CASSQDRSGYGYTF. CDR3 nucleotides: TGCGCCAGCAGCCAAGACAGGTCCGGCTATGGCTACACCTTC.

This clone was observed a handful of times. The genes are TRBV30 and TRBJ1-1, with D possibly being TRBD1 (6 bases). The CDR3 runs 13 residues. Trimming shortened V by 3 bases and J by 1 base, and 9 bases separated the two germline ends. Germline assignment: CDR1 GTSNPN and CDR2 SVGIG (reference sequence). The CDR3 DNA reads TGTGCCTGGAGCCCACAGGGGAACACTGAAGCTTTCTTT. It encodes CAWSPQGNTEAFF.

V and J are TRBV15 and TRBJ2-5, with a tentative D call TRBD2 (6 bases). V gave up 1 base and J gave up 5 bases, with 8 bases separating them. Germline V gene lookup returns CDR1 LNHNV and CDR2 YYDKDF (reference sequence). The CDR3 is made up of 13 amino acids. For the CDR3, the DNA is TGTGCCACCAGCAGAGCGCTAGCGGAGACCCAGTACTTC. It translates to CATSRALAETQYF.

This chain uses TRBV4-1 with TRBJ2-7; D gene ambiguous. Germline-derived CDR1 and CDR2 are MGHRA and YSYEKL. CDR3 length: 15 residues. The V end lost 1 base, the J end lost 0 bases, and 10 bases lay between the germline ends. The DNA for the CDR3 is TGCGCCAGCAGCCAAGGTCACGGTAGCTCCTACGAGCAGTACTTC. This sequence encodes CASSQGHGSSYEQYF.

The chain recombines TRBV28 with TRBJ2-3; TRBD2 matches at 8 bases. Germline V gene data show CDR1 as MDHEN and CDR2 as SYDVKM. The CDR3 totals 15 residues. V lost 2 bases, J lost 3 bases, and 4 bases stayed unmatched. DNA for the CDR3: TGTGCCAGCAGTTTACGGGAGGGCATTACAGATACGCAGTATTTT. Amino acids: CASSLREGITDTQYF. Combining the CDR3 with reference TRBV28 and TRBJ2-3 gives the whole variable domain DVKVTQSSRYLVKRTGEKVFLECVQDMDHENMFWYRQDPGLGLRLIYFSYDVKMKEKGDIPEGYSVSREKKERFSLILESASTNQTSMYLCASSLREGITDTQYFGPGTRLTVL.

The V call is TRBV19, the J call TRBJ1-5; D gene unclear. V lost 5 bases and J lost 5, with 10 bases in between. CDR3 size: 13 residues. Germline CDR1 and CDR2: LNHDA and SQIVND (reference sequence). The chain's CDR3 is CASSEGFHQPQHF. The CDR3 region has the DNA TGTGCCAGTAGTGAAGGGTTCCATCAGCCCCAGCATTTT.

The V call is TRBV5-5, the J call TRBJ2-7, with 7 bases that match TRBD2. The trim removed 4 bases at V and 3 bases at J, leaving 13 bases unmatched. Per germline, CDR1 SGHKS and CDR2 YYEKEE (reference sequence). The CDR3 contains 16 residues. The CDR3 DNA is TGTGCCAGCAGCCCGACCCTTGGTCTAGCGGTCTACGAGCAGTACTTC. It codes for CASSPTLGLAVYEQYF.

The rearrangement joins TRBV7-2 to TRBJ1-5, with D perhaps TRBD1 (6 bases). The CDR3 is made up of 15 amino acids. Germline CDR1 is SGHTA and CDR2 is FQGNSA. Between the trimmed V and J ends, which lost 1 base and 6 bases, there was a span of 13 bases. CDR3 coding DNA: TGTGCCAGCAGCTTAGTTCAGGGGATCGGTCAGCCCCAGCATTTT. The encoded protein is CASSLVQGIGQPQHF.

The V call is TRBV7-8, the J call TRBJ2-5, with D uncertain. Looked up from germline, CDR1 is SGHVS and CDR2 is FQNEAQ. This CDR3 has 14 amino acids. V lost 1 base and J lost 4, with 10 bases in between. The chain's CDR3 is CASSLDPTVETQYF. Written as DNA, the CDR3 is TGTGCCAGCAGCTTAGATCCGACGGTAGAGACCCAGTACTTC. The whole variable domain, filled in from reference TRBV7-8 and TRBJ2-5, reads GAGVSQSPRYKVAKRGQDVALRCDPISGHVSLFWYQQALGQGPEFLTYFQNEAQLDKSGLPSDRFFAERPEGSVSTLKIQRTQQEDSAVYLCASSLDPTVETQYFGPGTRLLVL.

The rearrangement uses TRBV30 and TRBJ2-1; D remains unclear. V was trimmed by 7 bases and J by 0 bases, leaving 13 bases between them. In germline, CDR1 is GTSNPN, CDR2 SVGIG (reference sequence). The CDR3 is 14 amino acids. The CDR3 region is CAFLPRSSYNEQFF. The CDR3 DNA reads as TGTGCCTTCTTACCGCGGAGCTCCTACAATGAGCAGTTCTTC.

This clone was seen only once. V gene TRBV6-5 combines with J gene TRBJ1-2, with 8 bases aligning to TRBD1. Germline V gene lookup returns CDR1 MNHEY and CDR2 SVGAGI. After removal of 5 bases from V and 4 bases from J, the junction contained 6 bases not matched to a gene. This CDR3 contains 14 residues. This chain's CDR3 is CASSRQGIIYGYTF. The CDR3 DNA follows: TGTGCCAGCAGTCGACAGGGGATTATCTATGGCTACACCTTC.

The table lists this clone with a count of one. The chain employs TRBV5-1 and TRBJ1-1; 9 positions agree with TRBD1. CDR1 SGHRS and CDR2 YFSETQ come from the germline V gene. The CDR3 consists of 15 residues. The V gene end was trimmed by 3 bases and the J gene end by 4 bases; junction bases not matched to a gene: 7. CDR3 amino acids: CASSSGQGPGTEAFF. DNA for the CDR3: TGCGCCAGCAGCTCGGGACAGGGACCGGGCACTGAAGCTTTCTTT.